This T cell receptor beta chain appears in the sequencing data of a study of T cell responses to AZD1222 COVID-19 vaccine. The protocol was immunoSEQ multiplex PCR, while the TCRdb copy is restricted to in-frame clones and leaves out a portion. In the table there are roughly 180,000 clones, 87% of which are singletons. This CDR3 is built from 13 residues. Between the trimmed V and J ends, which lost 3 bases and 4 bases, there was a span of 7 bases. Germline loops: CDR1 LNHNV, CDR2 YYDKDF (reference sequence). The rearrangement uses TRBV15 and TRBJ1-5, with D uncertain. The specimen was peripheral blood, collected on day 0 of AZD1222 vaccination. This receptor was obtained from an adult in good health. CDR3 sequence: CATSRQRNQPQHF. The CDR3 region has the DNA TGTGCCACCAGCAGGCAGCGGAATCAGCCCCAGCATTTT.